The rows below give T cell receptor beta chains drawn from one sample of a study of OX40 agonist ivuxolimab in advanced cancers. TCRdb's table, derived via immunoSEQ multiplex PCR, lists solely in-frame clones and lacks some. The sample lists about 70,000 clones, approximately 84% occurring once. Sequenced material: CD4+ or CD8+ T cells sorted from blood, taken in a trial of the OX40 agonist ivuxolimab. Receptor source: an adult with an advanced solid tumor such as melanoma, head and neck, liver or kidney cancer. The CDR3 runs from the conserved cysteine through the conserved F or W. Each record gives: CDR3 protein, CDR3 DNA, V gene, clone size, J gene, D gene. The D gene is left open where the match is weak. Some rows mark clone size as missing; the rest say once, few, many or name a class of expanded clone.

CDR3aa: CASSLGAEYGYTF
CDR3nt: TGTGCCAGCAGCTTAGGGGCTGAATATGGCTACACCTTC
v_gene: TRBV11-2
abundance: -
j_gene: TRBJ1-2
d_gene: -

CDR3aa: CASSVGGGLPNEQFF
CDR3nt: TGTGCCAGCAGCGTAGGAGGAGGCCTTCCCAATGAGCAGTTCTTC
v_gene: TRBV9
abundance: few
j_gene: TRBJ2-1
d_gene: -

CDR3aa: CASREWDFSGNTIYF
CDR3nt: TGTGCCAGCAGGGAATGGGACTTCTCTGGAAACACCATATATTTT
v_gene: TRBV6-1
abundance: -
j_gene: TRBJ1-3
d_gene: -

CDR3aa: CASSISGQPQHF
CDR3nt: TGTGCCAGTAGTATCTCCGGTCAGCCCCAGCATTTT
v_gene: TRBV19
abundance: once
j_gene: TRBJ1-5
d_gene: -

CDR3aa: CASSPLADQETQYF
CDR3nt: TGTGCCAGCAGCCCACTAGCGGACCAAGAGACCCAGTACTTC
v_gene: TRBV4-2
abundance: -
j_gene: TRBJ2-5
d_gene: TRBD2

CDR3aa: CASSLQGGTEAFF
CDR3nt: TGTGCCAGCAGCCTACAGGGCGGCACTGAAGCTTTCTTT
v_gene: TRBV6-5
abundance: -
j_gene: TRBJ1-1
d_gene: -

CDR3aa: CASSPPGLAGQETQYF
CDR3nt: TGTGCCAGCTCACCCCCGGGACTAGCGGGCCAGGAGACCCAGTACTTC
v_gene: TRBV18
abundance: -
j_gene: TRBJ2-5
d_gene: TRBD2

CDR3aa: CASSPRQAYGYTF
CDR3nt: TGTGCCAGCAGCCCCCGACAGGCTTATGGCTACACCTTC
v_gene: TRBV7-2
abundance: -
j_gene: TRBJ1-2
d_gene: -

CDR3aa: CASRTGYQETQYF
CDR3nt: TGCGCCAGCAGGACAGGGTACCAAGAGACCCAGTACTTC
v_gene: TRBV5-1
abundance: -
j_gene: TRBJ2-5
d_gene: TRBD1

CDR3aa: CASSFGNEQFF
CDR3nt: TGCGCCAGCAGCTTCGGCAATGAGCAGTTCTTC
v_gene: TRBV5-1
abundance: -
j_gene: TRBJ2-1
d_gene: -

CDR3aa: CSVAQTDETQYF
CDR3nt: TGCAGCGTTGCTCAAACAGATGAGACCCAGTACTTC
v_gene: TRBV29-1
abundance: -
j_gene: TRBJ2-5
d_gene: -

CDR3aa: CASSSSDTQYF
CDR3nt: TGCGCCAGCAGTAGCTCAGATACGCAGTATTTT
v_gene: TRBV5-1
abundance: once
j_gene: TRBJ2-3
d_gene: -

CDR3aa: CSVAVGSVSGNTIYF
CDR3nt: TGCAGCGTTGCTGTAGGAAGCGTTTCTGGAAACACCATATATTTT
v_gene: TRBV29-1
abundance: -
j_gene: TRBJ1-3
d_gene: -

CDR3aa: CAIRVGRDGYTF
CDR3nt: TGTGCCATCAGGGTGGGCAGAGATGGCTACACCTTC
v_gene: TRBV10-3
abundance: many
j_gene: TRBJ1-2
d_gene: -

CDR3aa: CASSSPGTGTDTQYF
CDR3nt: TGTGCCAGCAGTTCCCCGGGAACGGGCACAGATACGCAGTATTTT
v_gene: TRBV27
abundance: -
j_gene: TRBJ2-3
d_gene: -

CDR3aa: CASYGQGYSPLHF
CDR3nt: TGTGCCAGCTACGGACAGGGATATTCACCCCTCCACTTT
v_gene: TRBV2
abundance: -
j_gene: TRBJ1-6
d_gene: TRBD1

CDR3aa: CASSLEVGSIAKNIQYF
CDR3nt: TGTGCCAGCAGCTTAGAAGTGGGCAGTATAGCCAAAAACATTCAGTACTTC
v_gene: TRBV7-2
abundance: -
j_gene: TRBJ2-4
d_gene: -

CDR3aa: CASSVRTSGGSEQFF
CDR3nt: TGTGCCAGCAGCGTACGGACTAGCGGGGGTAGTGAGCAGTTCTTC
v_gene: TRBV9
abundance: -
j_gene: TRBJ2-1
d_gene: TRBD2

CDR3aa: CASSIDSAGANVLTF
CDR3nt: TGTGCCAGTAGTATAGATTCCGCTGGGGCCAACGTCCTGACTTTC
v_gene: TRBV19
abundance: -
j_gene: TRBJ2-6
d_gene: -

CDR3aa: CASRQYQETQYF
CDR3nt: TGTGCCAGTAGACAGTACCAAGAGACCCAGTACTTC
v_gene: TRBV2
abundance: -
j_gene: TRBJ2-5
d_gene: -

CDR3aa: CASSQGRGATNEKLFF
CDR3nt: TGCGCCAGCAGCCAAGGGCGCGGCGCAACTAATGAAAAACTGTTTTTT
v_gene: TRBV4-1
abundance: -
j_gene: TRBJ1-4
d_gene: -

CDR3aa: CASSQDRVVPEAFF
CDR3nt: TGTGCCAGCAGTCAAGACAGGGTTGTACCTGAAGCTTTCTTT
v_gene: TRBV6-5
abundance: -
j_gene: TRBJ1-1
d_gene: TRBD1

CDR3aa: CASSVGTGRRANVLTF
CDR3nt: TGTGCCAGCAGCGTCGGGACAGGGCGCCGGGCCAACGTCCTGACTTTC
v_gene: TRBV9
abundance: -
j_gene: TRBJ2-6
d_gene: TRBD1

CDR3aa: CSVGGRTGEEYEQYF
CDR3nt: TGCAGCGTTGGGGGAAGGACAGGGGAAGAGTACGAGCAGTACTTC
v_gene: TRBV29-1
abundance: -
j_gene: TRBJ2-7
d_gene: TRBD1

CDR3aa: CASSRAGAKETQYF
CDR3nt: TGTGCCAGCAGCCGAGCGGGCGCCAAAGAGACCCAGTACTTC
v_gene: TRBV7-7
abundance: -
j_gene: TRBJ2-5
d_gene: -

CDR3aa: CASSLGGTNYEQYF
CDR3nt: TGCGCCAGCAGCTTAGGCGGGACTAACTACGAGCAGTACTTC
v_gene: TRBV5-1
abundance: -
j_gene: TRBJ2-7
d_gene: TRBD2

CDR3aa: CSGEEGGGADTQYF
CDR3nt: TGCAGCGGGGAAGAGGGGGGTGGAGCCGATACGCAGTATTTT
v_gene: TRBV29-1
abundance: -
j_gene: TRBJ2-3
d_gene: -

CDR3aa: CASSYGQRMNTEAFF
CDR3nt: TGTGCCAGCAGTTACGGCCAGAGGATGAACACTGAAGCTTTCTTT
v_gene: TRBV6-5
abundance: few
j_gene: TRBJ1-1
d_gene: -

CDR3aa: CASSLVATEAFF
CDR3nt: TGTGCCAGCAGCTTGGTTGCCACTGAAGCTTTCTTT
v_gene: TRBV5-8
abundance: -
j_gene: TRBJ1-1
d_gene: -

CDR3aa: CASSFIRGPSGNTIYF
CDR3nt: TGTGCCAGCAGCTTTATTCGCGGGCCCTCTGGAAACACCATATATTTT
v_gene: TRBV7-9
abundance: -
j_gene: TRBJ1-3
d_gene: -

CDR3aa: CSVEVRQGAEAFF
CDR3nt: TGCAGCGTTGAAGTTCGACAGGGTGCTGAAGCTTTCTTT
v_gene: TRBV29-1
abundance: -
j_gene: TRBJ1-1
d_gene: TRBD1

CDR3aa: CASSSGQGGYTF
CDR3nt: TGTGCCAGCAGCTCCGGACAGGGGGGCTACACCTTC
v_gene: TRBV7-8
abundance: many
j_gene: TRBJ1-2
d_gene: TRBD1

CDR3aa: CASSLAGTGSEQYF
CDR3nt: TGTGCCAGCAGCCTTGCCGGGACAGGGAGCGAGCAGTACTTC
v_gene: TRBV6-5
abundance: -
j_gene: TRBJ2-7
d_gene: TRBD1

CDR3aa: CASSRDYLDEQYF
CDR3nt: TGTGCCAGCTCCCGGGACTACCTCGACGAGCAGTACTTC
v_gene: TRBV2
abundance: -
j_gene: TRBJ2-7
d_gene: TRBD2

CDR3aa: CASSLATGILNQPQHF
CDR3nt: TGTGCCAGCAGCCTAGCGACAGGCATCCTAAATCAGCCCCAGCATTTT
v_gene: TRBV4-2
abundance: -
j_gene: TRBJ1-5
d_gene: -

CDR3aa: CASSLGGSSLHEQYF
CDR3nt: TGTGCCAGCAGCTTAGGCGGGAGCTCCCTCCACGAGCAGTACTTC
v_gene: TRBV7-9
abundance: -
j_gene: TRBJ2-7
d_gene: TRBD2

CDR3aa: CASSLEAYYNEQFF
CDR3nt: TGTGCCAGCAGCTTGGAAGCATATTACAATGAGCAGTTCTTC
v_gene: TRBV5-6
abundance: -
j_gene: TRBJ2-1
d_gene: -

CDR3aa: CASSVRREKLFF
CDR3nt: TGTGCCAGCAGCGTGAGGCGTGAAAAACTGTTTTTT
v_gene: TRBV5-6
abundance: -
j_gene: TRBJ1-4
d_gene: -

CDR3aa: CARMDRGPHNQPQHF
CDR3nt: TGTGCCAGGATGGACAGAGGTCCCCACAATCAGCCCCAGCATTTT
v_gene: TRBV5-3
abundance: -
j_gene: TRBJ1-5
d_gene: -

CDR3aa: CASSFRTDQPQHF
CDR3nt: TGTGCCAGCAGTTTTAGGACCGATCAGCCCCAGCATTTT
v_gene: TRBV27
abundance: -
j_gene: TRBJ1-5
d_gene: -

CDR3aa: CASFQGNSDEAFF
CDR3nt: TGTGCCAGCTTTCAGGGTAATAGCGATGAAGCTTTCTTT
v_gene: TRBV18
abundance: -
j_gene: TRBJ1-1
d_gene: -

CDR3aa: CASSSISGDYEQYF
CDR3nt: TGTGCCAGCAGCTCTATTAGCGGGGATTACGAGCAGTACTTC
v_gene: TRBV11-2
abundance: -
j_gene: TRBJ2-7
d_gene: TRBD2

CDR3aa: CASSEGGQGRTEAFF
CDR3nt: TGTGCCAGCAGCGAAGGAGGACAGGGGCGGACTGAAGCTTTCTTT
v_gene: TRBV9
abundance: -
j_gene: TRBJ1-1
d_gene: TRBD1

CDR3aa: CASSMGGPTDTQYF
CDR3nt: TGTGCCAGCAGCATGGGAGGCCCCACAGATACGCAGTATTTT
v_gene: TRBV7-3
abundance: -
j_gene: TRBJ2-3
d_gene: -

CDR3aa: CATSGTGDSYEQYF
CDR3nt: TGTGCCACTTCCGGGACAGGGGACTCCTACGAGCAGTACTTC
v_gene: TRBV10-3
abundance: -
j_gene: TRBJ2-7
d_gene: TRBD1

CDR3aa: CASSSRTGGNQPQHF
CDR3nt: TGTGCCAGCAGCTCACGAACAGGGGGCAATCAGCCCCAGCATTTT
v_gene: TRBV7-2
abundance: once
j_gene: TRBJ1-5
d_gene: TRBD1

CDR3aa: CASSLKPGQGIGNTIYF
CDR3nt: TGCGCCAGCAGCTTAAAACCGGGACAGGGTATTGGAAACACCATATATTTT
v_gene: TRBV5-1
abundance: -
j_gene: TRBJ1-3
d_gene: TRBD1

CDR3aa: CASSLGSGRGYTF
CDR3nt: TGTGCCAGCAGTTTGGGGTCAGGTCGGGGCTACACCTTC
v_gene: TRBV28
abundance: -
j_gene: TRBJ1-2
d_gene: -

CDR3aa: CASSLYTGGGTDTQYF
CDR3nt: TGTGCCAGCAGCTTATACACAGGGGGCGGCACAGATACGCAGTATTTT
v_gene: TRBV7-2
abundance: -
j_gene: TRBJ2-3
d_gene: TRBD1

CDR3aa: CASSTGQGASYGYTF
CDR3nt: TGTGCCAGCAGCACGGGACAGGGGGCTAGCTATGGCTACACCTTC
v_gene: TRBV7-9
abundance: -
j_gene: TRBJ1-2
d_gene: TRBD1

CDR3aa: CASSEQGGSNEQFF
CDR3nt: TGTGCCAGCAGTGAACAGGGCGGGAGCAATGAGCAGTTCTTC
v_gene: TRBV2
abundance: -
j_gene: TRBJ2-1
d_gene: TRBD2

CDR3aa: CASSTGKGAGANVLTF
CDR3nt: TGTGCCAGCTCCACTGGGAAGGGAGCTGGGGCCAACGTCCTGACTTTC
v_gene: TRBV18
abundance: -
j_gene: TRBJ2-6
d_gene: -

CDR3aa: CASSLRGGGEQYF
CDR3nt: TGTGCCAGCAGCTTAAGGGGGGGCGGTGAGCAGTACTTC
v_gene: TRBV11-2
abundance: few
j_gene: TRBJ2-7
d_gene: -

CDR3aa: CASSLGTGNTEAFF
CDR3nt: TGTGCCAGCAGCTTAGGAACGGGGAACACTGAAGCTTTCTTT
v_gene: TRBV11-2
abundance: few
j_gene: TRBJ1-1
d_gene: -

CDR3aa: CASSKISDTQYF
CDR3nt: TGTGCCAGCAGCAAGATCTCAGATACGCAGTATTTT
v_gene: TRBV2
abundance: -
j_gene: TRBJ2-3
d_gene: -

CDR3aa: CASSHGVGVDIQYF
CDR3nt: TGTGCCAGCAGCCATGGGGTGGGGGTTGACATTCAGTACTTC
v_gene: TRBV5-5
abundance: -
j_gene: TRBJ2-4
d_gene: -

CDR3aa: CASSLGDSNVLTF
CDR3nt: TGTGCCAGCAGCTTAGGAGACTCCAACGTCCTGACTTTC
v_gene: TRBV11-3
abundance: -
j_gene: TRBJ2-6
d_gene: -

CDR3aa: CASSLDQNYGYTF
CDR3nt: TGTGCCAGCAGCTTGGACCAGAACTATGGCTACACCTTC
v_gene: TRBV5-4
abundance: once
j_gene: TRBJ1-2
d_gene: -

CDR3aa: CASSSWSHTDTQYF
CDR3nt: TGTGCCAGCAGCTCCTGGAGCCACACAGATACGCAGTATTTT
v_gene: TRBV7-9
abundance: -
j_gene: TRBJ2-3
d_gene: -